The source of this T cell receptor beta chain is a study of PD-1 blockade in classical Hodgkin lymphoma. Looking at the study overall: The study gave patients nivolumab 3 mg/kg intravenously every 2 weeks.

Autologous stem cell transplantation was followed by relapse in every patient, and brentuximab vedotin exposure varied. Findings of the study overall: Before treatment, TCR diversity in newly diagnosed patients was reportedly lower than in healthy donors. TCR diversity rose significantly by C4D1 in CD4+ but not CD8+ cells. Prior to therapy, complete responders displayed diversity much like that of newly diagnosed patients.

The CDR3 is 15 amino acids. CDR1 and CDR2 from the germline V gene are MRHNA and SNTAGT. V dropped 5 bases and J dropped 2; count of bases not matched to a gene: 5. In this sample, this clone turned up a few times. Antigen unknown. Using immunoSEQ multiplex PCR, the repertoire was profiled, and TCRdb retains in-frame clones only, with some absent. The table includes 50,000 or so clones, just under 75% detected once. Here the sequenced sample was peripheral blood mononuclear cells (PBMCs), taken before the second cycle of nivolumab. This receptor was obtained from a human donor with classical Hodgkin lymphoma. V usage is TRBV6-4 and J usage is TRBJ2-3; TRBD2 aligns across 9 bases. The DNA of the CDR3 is TGTGCCAGCAGTCCCCTAGCGGGATTCACAGATACGCAGTATTTT. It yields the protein CASSPLAGFTDTQYF.